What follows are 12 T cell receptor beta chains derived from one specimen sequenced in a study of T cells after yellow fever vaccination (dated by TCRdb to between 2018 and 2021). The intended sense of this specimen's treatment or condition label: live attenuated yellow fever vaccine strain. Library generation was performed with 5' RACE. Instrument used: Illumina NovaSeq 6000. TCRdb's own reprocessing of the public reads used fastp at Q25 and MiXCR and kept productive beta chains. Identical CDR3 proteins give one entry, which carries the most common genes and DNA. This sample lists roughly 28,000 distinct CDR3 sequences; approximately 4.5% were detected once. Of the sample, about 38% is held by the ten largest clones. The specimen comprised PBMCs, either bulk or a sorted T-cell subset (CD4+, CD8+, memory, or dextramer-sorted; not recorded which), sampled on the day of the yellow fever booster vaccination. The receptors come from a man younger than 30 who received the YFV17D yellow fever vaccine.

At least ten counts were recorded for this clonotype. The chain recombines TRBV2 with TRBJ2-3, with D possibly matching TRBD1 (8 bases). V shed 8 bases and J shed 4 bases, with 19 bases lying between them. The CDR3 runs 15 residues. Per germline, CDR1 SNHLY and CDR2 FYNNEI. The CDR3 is CASENGQGGADTQYF. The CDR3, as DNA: TGTGCCAGCGAAAATGGACAGGGAGGGGCAGATACGCAGTATTTT.

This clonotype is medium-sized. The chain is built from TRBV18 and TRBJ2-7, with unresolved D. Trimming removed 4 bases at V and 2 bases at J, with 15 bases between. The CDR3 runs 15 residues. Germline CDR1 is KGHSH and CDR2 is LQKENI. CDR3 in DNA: TGTGCCAGCTCACTATCCTCGGCAGCACCCTACGAGCAGTACTTC. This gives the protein CASSLSSAAPYEQYF.

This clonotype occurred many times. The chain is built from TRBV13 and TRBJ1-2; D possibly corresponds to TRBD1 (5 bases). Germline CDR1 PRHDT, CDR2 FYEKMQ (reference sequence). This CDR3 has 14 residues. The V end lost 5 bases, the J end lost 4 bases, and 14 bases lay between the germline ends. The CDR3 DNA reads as TGTGCCAGCAGCAGATTGGGACCGATCTATGGCTACACCTTC. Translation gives CASSRLGPIYGYTF.

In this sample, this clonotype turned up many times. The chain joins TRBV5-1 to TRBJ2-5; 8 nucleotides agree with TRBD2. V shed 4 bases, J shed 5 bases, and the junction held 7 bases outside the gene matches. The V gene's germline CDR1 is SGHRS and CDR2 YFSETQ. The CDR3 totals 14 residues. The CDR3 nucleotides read TGCGCCAGCAGCCGCCATACTAGCGGCGAGACCCAGTACTTC. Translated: CASSRHTSGETQYF.

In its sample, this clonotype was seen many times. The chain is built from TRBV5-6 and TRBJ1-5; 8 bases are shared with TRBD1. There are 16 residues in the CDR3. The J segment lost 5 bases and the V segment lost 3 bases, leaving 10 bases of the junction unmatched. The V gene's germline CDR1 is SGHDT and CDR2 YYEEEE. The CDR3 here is CASSYGAGGNYQPQHF. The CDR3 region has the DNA TGTGCCAGCAGCTACGGGGCAGGGGGCAATTATCAGCCCCAGCATTTT.

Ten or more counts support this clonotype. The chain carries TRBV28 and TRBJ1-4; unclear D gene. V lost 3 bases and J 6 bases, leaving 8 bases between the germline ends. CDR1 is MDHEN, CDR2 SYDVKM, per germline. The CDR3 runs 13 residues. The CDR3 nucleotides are TGTGCCAGCAGTTTTCCGAGGGATGAAAAACTGTTTTTT. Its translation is CASSFPRDEKLFF.

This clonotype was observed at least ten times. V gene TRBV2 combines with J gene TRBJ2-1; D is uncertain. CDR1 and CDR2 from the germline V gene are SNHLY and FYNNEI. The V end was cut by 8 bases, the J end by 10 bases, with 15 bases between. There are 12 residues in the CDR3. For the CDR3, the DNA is TGTGCCAGCGTCGCCGATAACGTAGAGCAGTTCTTC. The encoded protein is CASVADNVEQFF.

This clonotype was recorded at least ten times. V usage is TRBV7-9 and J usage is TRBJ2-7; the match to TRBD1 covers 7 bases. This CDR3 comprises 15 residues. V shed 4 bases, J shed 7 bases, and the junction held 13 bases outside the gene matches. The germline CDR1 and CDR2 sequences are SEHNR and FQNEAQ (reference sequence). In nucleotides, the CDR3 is TGTGCCAGCAGCTCCGACTGGGACAGCCTTACGGAGCAGTACTTC. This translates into CASSSDWDSLTEQYF. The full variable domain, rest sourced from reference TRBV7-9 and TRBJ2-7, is DTGVSQNPRHKITKRGQNVTFRCDPISEHNRLYWYRQTLGQGPEFLTYFQNEAQLEKSRLLSDRFSAERPKGSFSTLEIQRTEQGDSAMYLCASSSDWDSLTEQYFGPGTRLTVT.

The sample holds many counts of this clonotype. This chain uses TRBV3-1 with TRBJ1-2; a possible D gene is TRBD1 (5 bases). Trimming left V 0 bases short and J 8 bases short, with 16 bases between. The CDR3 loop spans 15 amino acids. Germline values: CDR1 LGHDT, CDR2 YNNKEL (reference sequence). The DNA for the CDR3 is TGTGCCAGCAGCCAAGAGGCAGGGCTAGAAGGAGGCTACACCTTC. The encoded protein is CASSQEAGLEGGYTF.

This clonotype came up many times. The chain's CDR3 is CASSGSPLRGGRDTQYF. CDR3 DNA: TGTGCCAGCAGCGGGAGCCCGCTTCGGGGGGGGCGGGATACGCAGTATTTT. The rearrangement uses TRBV9 and TRBJ2-3; 8 bases align to TRBD2. V lost 3 bases, J lost 6 bases, and 15 bases stayed unmatched. The length of the CDR3 is 17 residues. Germline-derived CDR1 and CDR2 are SGDLS and YYNGEE.

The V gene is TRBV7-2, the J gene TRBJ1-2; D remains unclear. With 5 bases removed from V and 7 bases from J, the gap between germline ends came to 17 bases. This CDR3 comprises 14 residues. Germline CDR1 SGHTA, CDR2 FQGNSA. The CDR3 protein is CASSPRRPRGGYTF. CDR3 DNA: TGTGCCAGCAGCCCAAGGCGGCCTCGGGGTGGCTACACCTTC.

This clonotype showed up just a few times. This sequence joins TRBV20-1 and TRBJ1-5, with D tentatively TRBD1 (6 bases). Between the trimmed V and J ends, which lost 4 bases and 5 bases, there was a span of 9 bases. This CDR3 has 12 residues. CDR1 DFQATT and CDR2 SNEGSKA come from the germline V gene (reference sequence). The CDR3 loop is CSAIRGDQPQHF. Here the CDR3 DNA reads TGCAGTGCTATAAGGGGGGATCAGCCCCAGCATTTT.